This TCR beta chain was identified in a study of blood T cell repertoires in COVID-19. About the research overall: The United States, Italy and Spain supplied acute and convalescent COVID-19 samples.

The CDR3 length is 16 residues. Authors' processing steps: For nucleated cells, counts were estimated from reference gene primer amplification. Libraries were prepared by immunoSEQ multiplex PCR; TCRdb keeps only in-frame clonotypes and omits some of them. Clonal size and the V and J genes are those of that table, whereas D and trimming came from the DNA. Counted here are 150,000 to 200,000 clones, around 86% occurring once; the ten biggest clones make up approximately 7%. This clone showed up just a few times. This chain connects TRBV1 to TRBJ2-7; the DNA was not compared with TRBD1, the D call given in the table. TRBV1 counts as a pseudogene. The specimen was peripheral blood. The source is a man in his forties with acute or convalescent COVID-19. The CDR3 DNA is TGCACCAGCAGCCAAGGGTATGGGGACAGGGAGTACGAGCAGTACTTC. Encoded protein: CTSSQGYGDREYEQYF.